The 22 T cell receptor beta chains presented below share a single source sample, sequenced in a study of blood T cells in healthy people across ages (dated by TCRdb to the mid-2010s). Libraries were built with 5' RACE. Sequencer: Illumina HiSeq 2500. The second PCR ran for about 7 to 11 cycles and used a J-beta primer mix along with a sample-barcoded 5' primer. TCRdb cleaned the public reads at Q25 with fastp, built clones with MiXCR and kept in-frame beta chains. Merged by CDR3 protein, the rows form single entries marked with the most common genes and DNA. The sample profile shows some 1,500,000 distinct CDR3 sequences; around 40% of them were found once. The ten biggest clones cover about 4% of the sample. The sequencing sample was made of blood. These receptors were taken from a woman aged 18-29 years in good health.

The V and J genes are TRBV9 and TRBJ2-1, with D possibly TRBD2 on 6 matching bases. V was trimmed by 1 base and J by 0 bases, leaving 8 bases between them. The CDR3 length is 15 residues. Per germline, CDR1 SGDLS and CDR2 YYNGEE. The CDR3 protein is CASSVISGSYNEQFF. Here the CDR3 DNA reads TGTGCCAGCAGCGTAATTAGCGGCTCCTACAATGAGCAGTTCTTC.

The V gene is TRBV20-1, the J gene TRBJ2-5, with TRBD2 matching 10 bases. From germline, CDR1 is DFQATT and CDR2 SNEGSKA (reference sequence). Losses at the gene ends were 5 bases for V and 1 base for J; bases not matched to a gene: 10. The CDR3 is made up of 16 amino acids. The CDR3: CSALPGTSVGQETQYF. The DNA for the CDR3 is TGCAGTGCTTTGCCCGGGACTAGCGTCGGCCAAGAGACCCAGTACTTC.

V and J are TRBV3-1 and TRBJ2-3, with TRBD2 matching over 9 bases. The CDR3 runs to 15 residues. V shed 1 base and J 7 bases; nucleotides not matched to a gene: 6. Germline CDR1 reads LGHDT; CDR2 reads YNNKEL (reference sequence). This CDR3 reads CASSQVLAGGNTQYF. The DNA for the CDR3 is TGTGCCAGCAGCCAAGTACTAGCGGGTGGCAATACGCAGTATTTT.

The chain is built from TRBV12-3 or TRBV12-4 and TRBJ1-5, with 8 bases fitting TRBD1. This CDR3 is built from 14 residues. The junction had 3 bases not matched to a gene; V was cut back by 3 bases and J by 5 bases. For the CDR3, the DNA is TGTGCCAGCAGTTTTTGGGACAGGTATCAGCCCCAGCATTTT. This gives the protein CASSFWDRYQPQHF.

This sequence joins TRBV6-2 or TRBV6-3 and TRBJ2-1; 9 bases fit TRBD2. The J segment lost 2 bases and the V segment lost 5 bases, leaving 7 bases of the junction unmatched. The CDR3 is made up of 16 amino acids. Germline CDR1 and CDR2: MNHEY and SVGEGT. The CDR3 DNA reads as TGTGCCAGCAGTACTAGGACTAGCGCCGCCTACAATGAGCAGTTCTTC. Translation gives CASSTRTSAAYNEQFF.

The V call is TRBV19, the J call TRBJ2-1, with D possibly matching TRBD2 (5 bases). Trimming removed 3 bases at V and 3 bases at J, with 6 bases between. CDR1 is LNHDA and CDR2 is SQIVND in the germline V gene (reference sequence). The CDR3 spans 13 residues. CDR3 in amino acids: CASSIAGYNEQFF. DNA of the CDR3: TGTGCCAGTAGTATCGCGGGCTACAATGAGCAGTTCTTC.

This clonotype came up once. The chain has TRBV9 and TRBJ2-1; D possibly uses TRBD1 or TRBD2 (5 bases each). Germline values: CDR1 SGDLS, CDR2 YYNGEE. Trimming removed 3 bases at V and 6 bases at J, with 19 bases between. The CDR3 is made up of 16 amino acids. CDR3 residues: CASSDQTGTAANEQFF. The CDR3 DNA sequence: TGTGCCAGCAGCGATCAAACCGGGACCGCGGCCAATGAGCAGTTCTTC.

As to this clonotype: The junction shows a germline mismatch at one end, possibly a read error. The chain has TRBV29-1 and TRBJ2-3; D is perhaps TRBD1 (7 bases). CDR1 is SQVTM, CDR2 ANQGSEA, per germline. This CDR3 contains 15 residues. The CDR3 region is CSVSRGQLLTDMQYF. The CDR3 nucleotides are TGCAGCGTTTCGCGGGGACAGCTACTCACAGATATGCAGTATTTT.

The chain employs TRBV5-1 and TRBJ1-1; 10 bases match TRBD1. Germline V gives CDR1 SGHRS, CDR2 YFSETQ. The CDR3 sequence is 16 residues long. The trim removed 4 bases at V and 0 bases at J, leaving 6 bases unmatched. The DNA for the CDR3 is TGCGCCAGCAGCGCCGGGACAGGGGTGTTGAACACTGAAGCTTTCTTT. Its translation is CASSAGTGVLNTEAFF. Full variable domain (outside the CDR3, taken from reference TRBV5-1 and TRBJ1-1): KAGVTQTPRYLIKTRGQQVTLSCSPISGHRSVSWYQQTPGQGLQFLFEYFSETQRNKGNFPGRFSGRQFSNSRSEMNVSTLELGDSALYLCASSAGTGVLNTEAFFGQGTRLTVV.

J is TRBJ2-7 and V is TRBV5-1; 10 bases map to TRBD2. J gave up 7 bases and V 3 bases, and 13 bases lay outside the gene matches. Per germline, CDR1 SGHRS and CDR2 YFSETQ. The CDR3 has 16 residues. CDR3 sequence: CASSSSLAGGYNEQYF. DNA for the CDR3: TGCGCCAGCAGCTCGTCCTTAGCGGGGGGATACAATGAGCAGTACTTC.

This clonotype has only a few counts. The chain carries TRBV5-8 and TRBJ2-1; D not certain. Deletions cut 4 bases from V and 6 bases from J, with 11 bases between. CDR1 SGHTS and CDR2 YDEGEE come from the germline V gene. The CDR3 length is 13 residues. The CDR3: CASSRSRRNEQFF. The CDR3 nucleotides read TGTGCCAGCAGCCGTTCTAGACGCAATGAGCAGTTCTTC.

The chain employs TRBV20-1 and TRBJ1-5, with D possibly being TRBD1 (5 bases). Germline CDR1 and CDR2: DFQATT and SNEGSKA (reference sequence). V was cut by 5 bases and J by 0 bases, with 14 bases left in between. The CDR3 loop spans 15 amino acids. CDR3 sequence: CSAASEGNSNQPQHF. The CDR3, as DNA: TGCAGTGCTGCCTCCGAGGGGAATAGCAATCAGCCCCAGCATTTT.

The gene calls are TRBV20-1 and TRBJ2-4; D is possibly TRBD2 (5 bases). The closer fit of TRBJ2-7 to the DNA end suggests the J call may be wrong. Germline assignment: CDR1 DFQATT and CDR2 SNEGSKA (reference sequence). This CDR3 comprises 15 residues. CDR3 in amino acids: CSARTNDGMGNEQYF. The CDR3 DNA reads TGCAGTGCTAGGACCAACGACGGGATGGGAAACGAGCAGTACTTC.

Notes on this clonotype: This CDR3 is missing its conserved last phenylalanine or tryptophan, likely due to a read error. This chain uses TRBV29-1 with TRBJ1-2, with D maybe TRBD1 (5 bases). V lost 3 bases and J 6 bases, leaving 8 bases between the germline ends. CDR1 SQVTM and CDR2 ANQGSEA come from the germline V gene. The CDR3 is 11 amino acids. This CDR3 is CSVEGLDGYTV. The CDR3 DNA reads TGCAGCGTTGAGGGACTTGATGGCTACACCGTC.

With regard to this clonotype: A much larger clone sits a single nucleotide away, making a read error possible. The chain carries TRBV7-2 and TRBJ2-7, with D uncertain. Germline V gene sequence: CDR1 SGHTA, CDR2 FQGNSA. The CDR3 spans 13 residues. Trimming cost V 5 bases and J 4 bases, with 12 bases left between them. The CDR3 DNA reads as TGTGCCAGCAGCCGGACCACCATATACGAGCAGTACTTC. This gives the protein CASSRTTIYEQYF.

The table lists this clonotype with a few counts. The chain employs TRBV5-6 and TRBJ2-3; 11 nucleotides line up with TRBD2. CDR3 length: 18 amino acids. Germline V gives CDR1 SGHDT, CDR2 YYEEEE. V was clipped by 2 bases and J by 2 bases; unmatched bases: 10. This chain's CDR3 is CASSFSSGLAVFTDTQYF. The CDR3 DNA is TGTGCCAGCAGCTTCTCTTCGGGACTAGCGGTATTCACAGATACGCAGTATTTT.

CDR3 coding DNA: TGTGCCAGCAGTTATCAGGGTGGTGGAAACACCATATATTTT. It specifies CASSYQGGGNTIYF. This sequence joins TRBV12-3 or TRBV12-4 and TRBJ1-3, with D perhaps TRBD1 (5 bases). The CDR3 consists of 14 residues. The V end lost 4 bases, the J end lost 3 bases, and 10 bases lay between the germline ends.

This clonotype showed up many times. This chain links TRBV12-5 with TRBJ2-1; 8 bases map to TRBD2. The germline CDR1 and CDR2 sequences are LGHNT and FRNRAP. J was trimmed by 1 base and V by 7 bases; bases with no gene match: 9. The CDR3 contains 16 residues. The DNA for the CDR3 is TGTGCTAGTGATCCAAGTGGCGGGGGGTCCTACAATGAGCAGTTCTTC. It translates to CASDPSGGGSYNEQFF.

V gene TRBV12-3 or TRBV12-4 combines with J gene TRBJ1-1, with TRBD1 matching 11 bases. The CDR3 totals 16 residues. J lost 2 bases, V lost 6 bases, and 8 bases had no gene match. CDR3 in amino acids: CASRYGGQGANTEAFF. The CDR3, as DNA: TGTGCCAGCAGGTACGGTGGACAGGGGGCTAACACTGAAGCTTTCTTT.

J is TRBJ2-1 and V is TRBV29-1; weak D call: TRBD2 (5 bases). Germline CDR1 SQVTM, CDR2 ANQGSEA. Trimming removed 6 bases from V and 2 bases from J, with 20 bases in between. This CDR3 region has 16 residues. The CDR3 reads CSVSLMGMGAYNEQFF. The CDR3 DNA reads TGCAGCGTCTCCCTTATGGGGATGGGAGCCTACAATGAGCAGTTCTTC.

Remarks on this clonotype: At one end, the junction sequence differs from germline, possibly due to a read error. The J gene is TRBJ1-2, the V gene TRBV6-5; 9 bases match TRBD1. The CDR3 loop spans 13 amino acids. Germline V gives CDR1 MNHEY, CDR2 SVGAGI. The CDR3, as DNA: TGTGCCAGCAGGAGGGACAGGGACTATGGCTACAGCTTC. It is translated as CASRRDRDYGYSF.

The chain is built from TRBV9 and TRBJ1-2; unclear D gene. CDR3 length equals 12 residues. Germline CDR1 reads SGDLS; CDR2 reads YYNGEE. V was clipped by 3 bases and J by 6 bases, with 9 bases between them. The CDR3 sequence: CASSARSNGYTF. The CDR3 DNA reads TGTGCCAGCAGCGCCCGGTCAAATGGCTACACCTTC.